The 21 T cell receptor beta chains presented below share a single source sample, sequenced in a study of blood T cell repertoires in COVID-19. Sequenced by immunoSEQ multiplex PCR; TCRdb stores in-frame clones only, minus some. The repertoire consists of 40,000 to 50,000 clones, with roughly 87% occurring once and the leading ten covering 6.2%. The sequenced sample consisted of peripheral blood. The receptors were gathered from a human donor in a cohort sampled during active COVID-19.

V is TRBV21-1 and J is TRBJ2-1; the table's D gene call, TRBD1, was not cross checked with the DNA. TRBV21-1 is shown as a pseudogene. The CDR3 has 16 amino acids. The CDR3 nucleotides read TGTGCCAGCAGCCGCGCCGGGACAGGGGTAATCAATGAGCAGTTCTTC. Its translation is CASSRAGTGVINEQFF.

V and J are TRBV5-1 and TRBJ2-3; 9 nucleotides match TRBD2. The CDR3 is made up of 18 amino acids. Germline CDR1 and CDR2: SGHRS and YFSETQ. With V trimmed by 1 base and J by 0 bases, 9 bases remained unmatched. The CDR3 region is CASSLYGSGGSSTDTQYF. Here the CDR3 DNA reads TGCGCCAGCAGCTTGTATGGTAGCGGGGGATCTAGCACAGATACGCAGTATTTT.

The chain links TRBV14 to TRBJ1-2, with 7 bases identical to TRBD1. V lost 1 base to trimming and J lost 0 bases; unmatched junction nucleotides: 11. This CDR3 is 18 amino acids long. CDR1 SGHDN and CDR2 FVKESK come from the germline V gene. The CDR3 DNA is TGTGCCAGCAGCCAAGGACTCAAAGGGGGCGGCACTAACTATGGCTACACCTTC. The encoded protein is CASSQGLKGGGTNYGYTF.

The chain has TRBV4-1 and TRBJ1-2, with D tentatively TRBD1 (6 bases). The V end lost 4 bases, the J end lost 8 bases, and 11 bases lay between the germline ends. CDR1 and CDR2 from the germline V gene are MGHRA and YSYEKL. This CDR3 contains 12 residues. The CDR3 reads CASSPDQGGYTF. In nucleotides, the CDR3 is TGCGCCAGCAGCCCCGATCAGGGGGGCTACACCTTC.

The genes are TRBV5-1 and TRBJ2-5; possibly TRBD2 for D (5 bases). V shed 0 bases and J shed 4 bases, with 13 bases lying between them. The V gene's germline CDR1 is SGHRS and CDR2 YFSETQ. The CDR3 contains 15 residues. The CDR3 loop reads CASSLVPGGGETQYF. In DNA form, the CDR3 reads TGCGCCAGCAGCTTGGTCCCAGGAGGAGGAGAGACCCAGTACTTC.

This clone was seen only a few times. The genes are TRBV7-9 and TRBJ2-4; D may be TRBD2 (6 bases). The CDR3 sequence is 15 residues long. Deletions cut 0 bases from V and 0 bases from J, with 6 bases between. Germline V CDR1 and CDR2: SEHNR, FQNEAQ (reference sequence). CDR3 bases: TGTGCCAGCAGCTTAGCGGGGGGAGCCAAAAACATTCAGTACTTC. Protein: CASSLAGGAKNIQYF.

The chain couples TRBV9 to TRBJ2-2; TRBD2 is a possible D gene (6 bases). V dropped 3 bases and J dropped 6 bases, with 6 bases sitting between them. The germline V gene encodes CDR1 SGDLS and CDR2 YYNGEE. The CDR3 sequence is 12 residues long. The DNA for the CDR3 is TGTGCCAGCAGCGGGGGGGCCGGGGAGCTGTTTTTT. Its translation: CASSGGAGELFF.

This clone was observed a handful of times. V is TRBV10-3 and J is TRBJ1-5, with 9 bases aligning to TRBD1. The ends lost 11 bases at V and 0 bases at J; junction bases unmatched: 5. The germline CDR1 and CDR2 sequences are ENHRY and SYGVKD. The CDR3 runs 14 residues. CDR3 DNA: TGTGCCTCTGGGACAGGGCTTAGCAATCAGCCCCAGCATTTT. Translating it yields CASGTGLSNQPQHF.

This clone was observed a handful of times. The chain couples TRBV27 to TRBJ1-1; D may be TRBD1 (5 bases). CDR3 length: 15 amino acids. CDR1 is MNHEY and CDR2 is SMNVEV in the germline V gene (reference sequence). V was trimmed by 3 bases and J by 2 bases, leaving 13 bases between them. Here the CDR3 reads CASSFGFGGNTEAFF. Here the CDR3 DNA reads TGTGCCAGCAGTTTTGGTTTCGGGGGTAACACTGAAGCTTTCTTT.

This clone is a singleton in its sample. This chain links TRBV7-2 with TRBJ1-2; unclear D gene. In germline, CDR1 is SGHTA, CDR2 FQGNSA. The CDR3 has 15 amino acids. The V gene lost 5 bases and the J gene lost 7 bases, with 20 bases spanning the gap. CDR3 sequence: CASSPARADRGGYTF. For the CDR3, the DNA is TGTGCCAGCAGCCCTGCAAGGGCGGACCGGGGTGGCTACACCTTC. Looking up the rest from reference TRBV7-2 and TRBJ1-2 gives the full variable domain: GAGVSQSPSNKVTEKGKDVELRCDPISGHTALYWYRQSLGQGLEFLIYFQGNSAPDKSGLPSDRFSAERTGGSVSTLTIQRTQQEDSAVYLCASSPARADRGGYTFGSGTRLTVV.

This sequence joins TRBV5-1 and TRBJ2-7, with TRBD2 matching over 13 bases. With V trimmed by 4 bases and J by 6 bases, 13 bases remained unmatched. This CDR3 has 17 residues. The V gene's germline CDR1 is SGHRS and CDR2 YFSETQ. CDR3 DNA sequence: TGCGCCAGCAGCGTGGGTGATGGACTAGCGGGAGTTGGCGAGCAGTACTTC. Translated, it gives CASSVGDGLAGVGEQYF.

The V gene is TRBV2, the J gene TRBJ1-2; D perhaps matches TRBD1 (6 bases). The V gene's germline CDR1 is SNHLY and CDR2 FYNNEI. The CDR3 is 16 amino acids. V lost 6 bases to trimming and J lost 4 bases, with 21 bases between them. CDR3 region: CASSSDSPPSIYGYTF. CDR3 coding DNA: TGTGCCAGCAGCTCGGACAGTCCACCTTCTATCTATGGCTACACCTTC. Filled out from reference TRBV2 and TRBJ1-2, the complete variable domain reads EPEVTQTPSHQVTQMGQEVILRCVPISNHLYFYWYRQILGQKVEFLVSFYNNEISEKSEIFDDQFSVERPDGSNFTLKIRSTKLEDSAMYFCASSSDSPPSIYGYTFGSGTRLTVV.

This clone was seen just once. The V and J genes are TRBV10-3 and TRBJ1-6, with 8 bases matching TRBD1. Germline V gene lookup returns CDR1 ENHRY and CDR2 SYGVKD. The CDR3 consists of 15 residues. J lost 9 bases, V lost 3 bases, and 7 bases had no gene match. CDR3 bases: TGTGCCATCAGTGAAACCGGACAGGGAGGTTCACCCCTCCACTTT. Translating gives CAISETGQGGSPLHF.

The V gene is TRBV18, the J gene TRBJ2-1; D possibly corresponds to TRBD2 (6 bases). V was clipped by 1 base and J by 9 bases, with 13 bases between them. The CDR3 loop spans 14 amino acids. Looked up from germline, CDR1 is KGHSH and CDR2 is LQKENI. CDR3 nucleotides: TGTGCCAGCTCACCACGACTAGATCTGGGTGAGCAGTTCTTC. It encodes CASSPRLDLGEQFF.

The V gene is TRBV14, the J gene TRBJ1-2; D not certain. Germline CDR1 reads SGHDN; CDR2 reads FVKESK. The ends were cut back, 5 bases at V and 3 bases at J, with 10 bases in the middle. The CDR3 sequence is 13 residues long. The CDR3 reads CASSAGRYYGYTF. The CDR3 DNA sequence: TGTGCCAGCAGCGCCGGTCGTTACTATGGCTACACCTTC. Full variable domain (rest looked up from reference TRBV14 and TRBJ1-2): EAGVTQFPSHSVIEKGQTVTLRCDPISGHDNLYWYRRVMGKEIKFLLHFVKESKQDESGMPNNRFLAERTGGTYSTLKVQPAELEDSGVYFCASSAGRYYGYTFGSGTRLTVV.

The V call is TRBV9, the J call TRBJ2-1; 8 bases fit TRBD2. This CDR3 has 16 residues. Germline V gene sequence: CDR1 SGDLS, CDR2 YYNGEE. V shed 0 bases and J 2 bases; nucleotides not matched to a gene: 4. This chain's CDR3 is CASSVVLAGTYNEQFF. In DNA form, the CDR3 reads TGTGCCAGCAGCGTAGTTTTAGCGGGAACCTACAATGAGCAGTTCTTC. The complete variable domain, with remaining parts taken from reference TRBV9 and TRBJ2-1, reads DSGVTQTPKHLITATGQRVTLRCSPRSGDLSVYWYQQSLDQGLQFLIQYYNGEERAKGNILERFSAQQFPDLHSELNLSSLELGDSALYFCASSVVLAGTYNEQFFGPGTRLTVL.

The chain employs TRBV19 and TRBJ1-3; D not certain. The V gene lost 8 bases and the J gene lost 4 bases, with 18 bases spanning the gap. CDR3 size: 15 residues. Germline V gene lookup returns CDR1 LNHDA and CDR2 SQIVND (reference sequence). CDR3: CASVPWSAGGNTIYF. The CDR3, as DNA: TGTGCCAGTGTGCCCTGGAGCGCTGGAGGAAACACCATATATTTT. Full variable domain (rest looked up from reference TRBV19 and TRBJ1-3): DGGITQSPKYLFRKEGQNVTLSCEQNLNHDAMYWYRQDPGQGLRLIYYSQIVNDFQKGDIAEGYSVSREKKESFPLTVTSAQKNPTAFYLCASVPWSAGGNTIYFGEGSWLTVV.

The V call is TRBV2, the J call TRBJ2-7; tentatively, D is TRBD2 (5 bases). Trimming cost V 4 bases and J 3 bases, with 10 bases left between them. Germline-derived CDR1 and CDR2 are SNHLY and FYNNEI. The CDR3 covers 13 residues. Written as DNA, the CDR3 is TGTGCCAGCAGTGGGCCGGGAAGCTACGAGCAGTACTTC. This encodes CASSGPGSYEQYF.

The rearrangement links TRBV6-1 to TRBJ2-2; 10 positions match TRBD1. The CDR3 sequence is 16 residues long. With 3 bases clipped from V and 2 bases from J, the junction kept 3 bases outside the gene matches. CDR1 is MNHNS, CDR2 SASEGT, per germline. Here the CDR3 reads CASSDRDRGNTGELFF. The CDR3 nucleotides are TGTGCCAGCAGTGACCGGGACAGGGGTAACACCGGGGAGCTGTTTTTT.

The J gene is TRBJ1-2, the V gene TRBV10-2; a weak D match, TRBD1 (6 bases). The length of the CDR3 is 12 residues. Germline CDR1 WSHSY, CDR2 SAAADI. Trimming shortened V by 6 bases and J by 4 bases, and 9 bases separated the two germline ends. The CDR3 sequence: CASRKDSYGYTF. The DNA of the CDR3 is TGCGCCAGCAGAAAGGACAGCTATGGCTACACCTTC.

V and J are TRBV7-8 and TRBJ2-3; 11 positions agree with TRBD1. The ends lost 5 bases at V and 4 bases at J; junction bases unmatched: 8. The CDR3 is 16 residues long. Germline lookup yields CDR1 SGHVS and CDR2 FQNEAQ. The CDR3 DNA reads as TGTGCCAGCAGCCCCCCGGGACAGGGGGTATCAGATACGCAGTATTTT. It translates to CASSPPGQGVSDTQYF.